A selection of T cell receptor beta chains follows, all from one sample in a study of vaccination effects on CD4 cells after COVID-19. Their antigen targets remain unknown. The table came from immunoSEQ multiplex PCR; TCRdb's copy has only in-frame clones and leaves some out. Seen here are 15,000 to 20,000 clones, approximately 80% observed once, and the top ten hold 18%. Source: CD4+ T cells from PBMCs cultured with HCoV-NL63 spike peptides, taken after COVID-19 vaccination. These receptors were taken from a human donor who received a COVID-19 vaccine. The CDR3 runs from the conserved cysteine through the conserved F or W. A D gene is named only where the DNA matches it firmly. For some rows the clone size is stated as once, few or many, or as a class when expanded; others skip it.

-,TRBV2,TRBJ1-2,few,TGTGCCAGCAGTGAAGGGCACACAGGGAAGGGTAACTATGGCTACACCTTC,CASSEGHTGKGNYGYTF
-,TRBV27,TRBJ1-2,-,TGTGCCAGCAGTTTATTTGGGGGGCGAGGCTATGGCTACACCTTC,CASSLFGGRGYGYTF
TRBD2,TRBV9,TRBJ2-1,-,TGTGCCAGCAGCGGGACTAGCGGGGGGGCCCTTGAGCAGTTCTTC,CASSGTSGGALEQFF
-,TRBV6-2/TRBV6-3,TRBJ2-5,-,TGTGCCAGCAGTTACGGGCTTAGAGAGACCCAGTACTTC,CASSYGLRETQYF
TRBD1,TRBV7-2,TRBJ1-5,once,TGTGCCAGCAGGGAAACTGGGACAGGGAGGGATCAGCCCCAGCATTTT,CASRETGTGRDQPQHF
-,TRBV7-2,TRBJ2-3,-,TGTGCCAGCAGCTTATACTGGGATACGCAGTATTTT,CASSLYWDTQYF
-,TRBV10-3,TRBJ1-2,-,TGTGCCATCAGCGAATCCAACAGGGTCGGCTACACCTTC,CAISESNRVGYTF
-,TRBV28,TRBJ1-5,-,TGTGCCAGCAGAGGGGGGCTGAAGGAACAGCCCCAGCATTTT,CASRGGLKEQPQHF
-,TRBV13,TRBJ1-1,few,TGTGCCAGCAGCCCGCCCTTCCTTGGACCGTACACTGAAGCTTTCTTT,CASSPPFLGPYTEAFF
-,TRBV28,TRBJ1-5,-,TGTGCCAGCAGTTCGACAGGCCTTCAAAGCAATCAGCCCCAGCATTTT,CASSSTGLQSNQPQHF
-,TRBV19,TRBJ2-1,-,TGTGCCAGTAGTATATCCCGGTTGGGCGCCAAGGGAGGTGGGCAGTTCTTC,CASSISRLGAKGGGQFF
TRBD2,TRBV11-2,TRBJ2-7,-,TGTGCCAGCAGCTTAGATCCGGGGGGGGCAGGAATGAAGTACTTC,CASSLDPGGAGMKYF
TRBD1,TRBV7-2,TRBJ1-2,-,TGTGCCAGCAGCTTCCCGGGACAGGGGGCCTCTGGCTACACCTTC,CASSFPGQGASGYTF
-,TRBV19,TRBJ1-1,few,TGTGCCAGTAGTATAGGAAGGTCGGGTAGGACTGAAGCTTTCTTT,CASSIGRSGRTEAFF
-,TRBV7-9,TRBJ2-5,-,TGTGCCAGCAGCCAGTTGGGAAGGGAGACCCAGTACTTC,CASSQLGRETQYF
TRBD2,TRBV6-4,TRBJ2-5,-,TGTGCCAGCAGTGACTCGGTCGGCGGGAGGGAGACCCAGTACTTC,CASSDSVGGRETQYF
-,TRBV18,TRBJ2-7,-,TGTGCCAGCTCACCACCAAGTTCCTACGAGCAGTACTTC,CASSPPSSYEQYF
-,TRBV9,TRBJ1-1,-,TGTGCCAGCAGCGTAGATGCTTTCGGGACTGAAGCTTTCTTT,CASSVDAFGTEAFF
-,TRBV3-1/TRBV3-2,TRBJ2-1,-,TGTGCCAGCAGCCAAGACAGGGGCCATGAGCAGTTCTTC,CASSQDRGHEQFF
-,TRBV19,TRBJ1-5,-,TGTGCCCTTCAGTTAGGGGTAGGCCAGCCCCAGCATTTT,CALQLGVGQPQHF
-,TRBV7-8,TRBJ1-1,-,TGTGCCAGCAGCTTACGACGGGTGTCGACTGAAGCTTTCTTT,CASSLRRVSTEAFF
-,TRBV6-5,TRBJ1-1,few,TGTGCCAGCAGTCGCCGGGTTCCGAACACTGAAGCTTTCTTT,CASSRRVPNTEAFF
-,TRBV7-2,TRBJ2-5,-,TGTGCCAGCAGCTTAGTGGACACGCAAGAGACCCAGTACTTC,CASSLVDTQETQYF
TRBD1,TRBV28,TRBJ1-5,few,TGTGCCAGCAGTCTCCGGGACAGTGGCCAGCCCCAGCATTTT,CASSLRDSGQPQHF
-,TRBV7-9,TRBJ1-1,-,TGTGCCAGCAGTCTCCGTATGAACACTGAAGCTTTCTTT,CASSLRMNTEAFF
TRBD1,TRBV30,TRBJ2-5,-,TGTGCCTGGTCTAAGGGACAGATACAAGAGACCCAGTACTTC,CAWSKGQIQETQYF
-,TRBV6-5,TRBJ2-7,-,TGTGCCAGCATCGACCCCTCCCAGTCCTACGAGCAGTACTTC,CASIDPSQSYEQYF
-,TRBV3-1/TRBV3-2,TRBJ1-4,-,TGTGCCAGCAGCCAAGTTCCCCCCCCGAATGAAAAACTGTTTTTT,CASSQVPPPNEKLFF
-,TRBV7-6,TRBJ1-3,-,TGTGCCAGCAGCTTAGCGTTCCCGGGACGCTCTGGAAACACCATATATTTT,CASSLAFPGRSGNTIYF
-,TRBV3-1/TRBV3-2,TRBJ2-7,once,TGTGCCAGCAGCCAGGCCATTACCGGGACATTAAGTAACTACGAGCAGTACTTC,CASSQAITGTLSNYEQYF
-,TRBV7-2,TRBJ2-7,-,TGTGCCAGCCACTCCGGGACGGTGAGGCACGAGCAGTACTTC,CASHSGTVRHEQYF
-,TRBV6-6,TRBJ1-6,few,TGTGCCAGCAATGAAAGGCGGAATTCACCCCTCCACTTT,CASNERRNSPLHF
-,TRBV4-3,TRBJ2-3,few,TGCGCCAGCAGCCAAGTGTCGGGGACCGGGGCAGATACGCAGTATTTT,CASSQVSGTGADTQYF
-,TRBV4-3,TRBJ1-1,-,TGCGCCAGCAGCCAACGGGGTGGAGCTGAAGCTTTCTTT,CASSQRGGAEAFF
-,TRBV3-1/TRBV3-2,TRBJ1-6,few,TGTGCCAGCAGTCTAGATGTTAATTCACCCCTCCACTTT,CASSLDVNSPLHF
-,TRBV4-1,TRBJ1-3,-,TGCGCCAGCAGCCGAGGGGGTTTGGTGGCAACTGGAAACACCATATATTTT,CASSRGGLVATGNTIYF
-,TRBV15,TRBJ1-4,few,TGTGCCACCAGCAGGGGCACGGAGGATGAAAAACTGTTTTTT,CATSRGTEDEKLFF